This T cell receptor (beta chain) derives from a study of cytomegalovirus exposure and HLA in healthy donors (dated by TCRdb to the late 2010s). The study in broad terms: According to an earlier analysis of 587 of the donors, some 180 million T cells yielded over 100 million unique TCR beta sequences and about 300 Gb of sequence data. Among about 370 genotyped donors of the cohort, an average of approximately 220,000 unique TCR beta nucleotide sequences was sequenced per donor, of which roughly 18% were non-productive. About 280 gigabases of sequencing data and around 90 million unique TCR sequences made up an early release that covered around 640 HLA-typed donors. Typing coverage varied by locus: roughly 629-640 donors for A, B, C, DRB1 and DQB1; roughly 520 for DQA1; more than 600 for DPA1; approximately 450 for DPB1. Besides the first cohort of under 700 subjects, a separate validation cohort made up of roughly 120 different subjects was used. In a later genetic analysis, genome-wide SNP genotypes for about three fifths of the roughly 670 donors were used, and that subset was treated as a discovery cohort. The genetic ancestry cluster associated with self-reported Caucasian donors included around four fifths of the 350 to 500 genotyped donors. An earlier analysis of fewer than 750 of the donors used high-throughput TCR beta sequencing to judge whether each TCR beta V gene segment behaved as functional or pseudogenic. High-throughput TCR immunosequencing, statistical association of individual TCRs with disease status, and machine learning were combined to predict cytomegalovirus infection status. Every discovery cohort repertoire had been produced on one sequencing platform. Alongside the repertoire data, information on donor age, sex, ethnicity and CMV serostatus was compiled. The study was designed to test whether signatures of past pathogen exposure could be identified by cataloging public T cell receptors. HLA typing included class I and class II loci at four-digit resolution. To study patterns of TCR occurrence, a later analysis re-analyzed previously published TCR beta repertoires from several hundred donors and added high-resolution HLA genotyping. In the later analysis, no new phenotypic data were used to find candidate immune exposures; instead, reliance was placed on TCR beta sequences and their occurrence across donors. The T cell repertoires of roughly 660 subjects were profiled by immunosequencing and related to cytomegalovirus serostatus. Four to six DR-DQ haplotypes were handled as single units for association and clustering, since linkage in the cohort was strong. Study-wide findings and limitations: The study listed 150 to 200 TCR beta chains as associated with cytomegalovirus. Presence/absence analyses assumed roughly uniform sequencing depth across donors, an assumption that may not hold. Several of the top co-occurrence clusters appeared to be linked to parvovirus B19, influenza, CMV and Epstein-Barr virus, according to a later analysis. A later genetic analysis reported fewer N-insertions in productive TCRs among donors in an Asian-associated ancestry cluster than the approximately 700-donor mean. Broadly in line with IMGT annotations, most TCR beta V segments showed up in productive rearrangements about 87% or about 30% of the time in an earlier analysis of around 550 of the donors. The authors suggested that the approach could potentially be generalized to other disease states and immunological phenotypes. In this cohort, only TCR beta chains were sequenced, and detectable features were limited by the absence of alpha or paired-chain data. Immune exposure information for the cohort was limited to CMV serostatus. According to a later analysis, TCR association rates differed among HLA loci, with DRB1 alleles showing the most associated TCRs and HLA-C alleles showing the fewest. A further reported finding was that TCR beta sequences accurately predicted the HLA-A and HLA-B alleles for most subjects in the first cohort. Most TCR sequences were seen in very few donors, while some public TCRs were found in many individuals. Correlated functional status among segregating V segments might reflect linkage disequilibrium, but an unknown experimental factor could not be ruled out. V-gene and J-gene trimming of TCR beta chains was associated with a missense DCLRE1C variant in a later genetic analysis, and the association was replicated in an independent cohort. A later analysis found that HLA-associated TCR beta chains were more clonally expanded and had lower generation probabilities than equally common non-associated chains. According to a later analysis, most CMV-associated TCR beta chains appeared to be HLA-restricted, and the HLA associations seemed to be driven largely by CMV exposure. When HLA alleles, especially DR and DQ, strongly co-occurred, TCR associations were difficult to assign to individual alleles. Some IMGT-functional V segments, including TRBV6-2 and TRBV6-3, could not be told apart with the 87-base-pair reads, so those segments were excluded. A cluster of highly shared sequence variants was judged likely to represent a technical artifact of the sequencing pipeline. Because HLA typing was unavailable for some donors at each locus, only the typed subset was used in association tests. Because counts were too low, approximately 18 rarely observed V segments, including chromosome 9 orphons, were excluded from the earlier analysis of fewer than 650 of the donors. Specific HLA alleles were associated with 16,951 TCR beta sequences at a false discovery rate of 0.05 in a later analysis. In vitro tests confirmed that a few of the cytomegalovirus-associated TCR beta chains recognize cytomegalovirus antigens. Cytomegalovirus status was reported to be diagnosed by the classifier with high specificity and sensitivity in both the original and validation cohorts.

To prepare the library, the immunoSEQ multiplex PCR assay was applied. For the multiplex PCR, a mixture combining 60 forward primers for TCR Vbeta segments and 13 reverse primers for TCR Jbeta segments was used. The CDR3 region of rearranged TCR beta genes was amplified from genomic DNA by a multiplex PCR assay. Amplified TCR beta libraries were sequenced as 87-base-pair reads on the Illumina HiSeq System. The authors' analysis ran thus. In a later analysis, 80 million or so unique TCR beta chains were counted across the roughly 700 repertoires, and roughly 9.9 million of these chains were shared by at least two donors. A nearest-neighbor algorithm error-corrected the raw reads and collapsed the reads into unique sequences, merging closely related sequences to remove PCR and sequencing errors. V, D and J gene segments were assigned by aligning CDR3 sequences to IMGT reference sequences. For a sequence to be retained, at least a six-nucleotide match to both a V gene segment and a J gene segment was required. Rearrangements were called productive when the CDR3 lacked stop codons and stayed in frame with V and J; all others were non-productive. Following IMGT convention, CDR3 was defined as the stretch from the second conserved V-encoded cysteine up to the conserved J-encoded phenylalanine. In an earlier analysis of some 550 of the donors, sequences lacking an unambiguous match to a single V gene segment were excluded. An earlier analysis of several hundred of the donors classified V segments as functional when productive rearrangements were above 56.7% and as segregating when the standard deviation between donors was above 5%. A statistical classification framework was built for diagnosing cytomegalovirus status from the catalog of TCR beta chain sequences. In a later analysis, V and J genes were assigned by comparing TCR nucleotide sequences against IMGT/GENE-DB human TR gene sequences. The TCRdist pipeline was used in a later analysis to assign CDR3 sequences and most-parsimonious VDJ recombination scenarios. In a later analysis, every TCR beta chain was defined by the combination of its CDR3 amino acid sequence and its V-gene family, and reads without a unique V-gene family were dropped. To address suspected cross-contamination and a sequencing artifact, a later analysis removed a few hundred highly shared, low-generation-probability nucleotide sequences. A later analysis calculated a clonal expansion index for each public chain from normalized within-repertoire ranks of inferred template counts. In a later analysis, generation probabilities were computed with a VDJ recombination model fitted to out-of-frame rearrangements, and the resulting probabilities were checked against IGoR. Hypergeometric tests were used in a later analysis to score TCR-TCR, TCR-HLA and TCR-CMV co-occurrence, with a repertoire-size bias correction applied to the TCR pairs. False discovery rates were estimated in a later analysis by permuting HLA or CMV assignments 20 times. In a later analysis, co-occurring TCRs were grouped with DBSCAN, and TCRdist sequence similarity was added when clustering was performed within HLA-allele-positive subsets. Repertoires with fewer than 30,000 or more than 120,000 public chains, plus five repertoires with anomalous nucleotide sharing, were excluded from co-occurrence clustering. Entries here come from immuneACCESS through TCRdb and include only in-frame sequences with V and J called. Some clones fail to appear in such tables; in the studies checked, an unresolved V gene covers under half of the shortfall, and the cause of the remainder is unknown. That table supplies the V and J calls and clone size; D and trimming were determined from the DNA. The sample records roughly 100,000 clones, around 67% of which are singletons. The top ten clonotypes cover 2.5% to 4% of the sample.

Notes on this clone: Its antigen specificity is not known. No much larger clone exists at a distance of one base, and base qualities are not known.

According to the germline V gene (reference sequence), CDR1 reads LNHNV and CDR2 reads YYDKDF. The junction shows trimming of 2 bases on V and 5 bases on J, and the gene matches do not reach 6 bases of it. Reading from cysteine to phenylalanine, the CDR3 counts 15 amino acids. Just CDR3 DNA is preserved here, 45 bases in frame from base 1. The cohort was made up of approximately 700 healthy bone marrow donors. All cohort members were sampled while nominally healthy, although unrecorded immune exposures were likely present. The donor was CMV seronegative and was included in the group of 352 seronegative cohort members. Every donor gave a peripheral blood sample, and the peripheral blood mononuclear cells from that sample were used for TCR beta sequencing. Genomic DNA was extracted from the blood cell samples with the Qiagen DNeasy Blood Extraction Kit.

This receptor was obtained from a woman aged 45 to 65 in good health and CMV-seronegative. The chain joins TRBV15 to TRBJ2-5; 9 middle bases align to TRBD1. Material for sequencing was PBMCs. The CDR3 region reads CATSRQGGTGETQYF. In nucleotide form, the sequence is TGTGCCACCAGCAGACAGGGAGGGACAGGGGAGACCCAGTACTTC.